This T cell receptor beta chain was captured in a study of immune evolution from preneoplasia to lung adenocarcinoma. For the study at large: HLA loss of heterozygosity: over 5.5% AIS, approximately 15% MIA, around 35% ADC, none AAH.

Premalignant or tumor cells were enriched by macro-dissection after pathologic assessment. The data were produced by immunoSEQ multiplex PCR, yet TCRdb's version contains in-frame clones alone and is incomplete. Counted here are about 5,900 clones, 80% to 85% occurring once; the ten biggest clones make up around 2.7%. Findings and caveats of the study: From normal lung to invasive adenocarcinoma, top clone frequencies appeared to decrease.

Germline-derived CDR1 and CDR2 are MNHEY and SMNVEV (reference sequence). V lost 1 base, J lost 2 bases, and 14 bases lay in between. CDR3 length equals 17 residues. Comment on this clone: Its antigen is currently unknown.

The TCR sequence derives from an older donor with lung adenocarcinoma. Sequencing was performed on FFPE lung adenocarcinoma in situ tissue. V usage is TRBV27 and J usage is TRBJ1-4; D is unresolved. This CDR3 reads CASSLLARRITNEKLFF. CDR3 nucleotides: TGTGCCAGCAGTTTATTGGCCAGGCGAATTACTAATGAAAAACTGTTTTTT.